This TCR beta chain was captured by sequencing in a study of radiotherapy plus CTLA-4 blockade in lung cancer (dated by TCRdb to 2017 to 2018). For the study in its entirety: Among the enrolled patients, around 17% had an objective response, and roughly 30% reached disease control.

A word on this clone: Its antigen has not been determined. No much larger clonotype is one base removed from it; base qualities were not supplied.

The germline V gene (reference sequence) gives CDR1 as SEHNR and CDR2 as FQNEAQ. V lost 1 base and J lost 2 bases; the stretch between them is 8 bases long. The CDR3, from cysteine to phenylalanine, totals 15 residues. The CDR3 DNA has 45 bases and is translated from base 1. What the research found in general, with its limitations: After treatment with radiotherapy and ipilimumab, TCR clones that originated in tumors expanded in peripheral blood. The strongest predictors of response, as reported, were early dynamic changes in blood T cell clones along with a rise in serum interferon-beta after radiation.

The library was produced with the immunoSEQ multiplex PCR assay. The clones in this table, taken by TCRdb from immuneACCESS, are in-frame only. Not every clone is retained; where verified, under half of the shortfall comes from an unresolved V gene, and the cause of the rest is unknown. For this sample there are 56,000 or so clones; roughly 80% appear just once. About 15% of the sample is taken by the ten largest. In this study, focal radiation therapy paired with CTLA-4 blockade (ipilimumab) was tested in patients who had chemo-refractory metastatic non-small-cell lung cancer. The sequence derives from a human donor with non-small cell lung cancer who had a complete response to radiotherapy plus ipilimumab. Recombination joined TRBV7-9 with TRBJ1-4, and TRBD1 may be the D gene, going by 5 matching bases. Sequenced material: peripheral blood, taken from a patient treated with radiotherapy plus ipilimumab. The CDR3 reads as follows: CASSLEGTTNEKLFF. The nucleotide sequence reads TGTGCCAGCAGCTTAGAAGGGACTACTAATGAAAAACTGTTTTTT.